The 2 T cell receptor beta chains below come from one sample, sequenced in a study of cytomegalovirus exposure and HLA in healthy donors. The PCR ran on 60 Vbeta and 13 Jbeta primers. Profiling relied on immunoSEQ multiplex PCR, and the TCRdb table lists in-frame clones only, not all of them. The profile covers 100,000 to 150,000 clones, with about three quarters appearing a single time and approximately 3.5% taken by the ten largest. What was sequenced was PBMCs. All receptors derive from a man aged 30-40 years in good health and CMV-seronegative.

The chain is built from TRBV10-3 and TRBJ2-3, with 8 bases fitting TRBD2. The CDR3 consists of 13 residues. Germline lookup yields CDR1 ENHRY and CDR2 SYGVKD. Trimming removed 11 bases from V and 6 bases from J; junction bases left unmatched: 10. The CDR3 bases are TGTGCCGTAAAACTAGCGGACCGCGATACGCAGTATTTT. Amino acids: CAVKLADRDTQYF.

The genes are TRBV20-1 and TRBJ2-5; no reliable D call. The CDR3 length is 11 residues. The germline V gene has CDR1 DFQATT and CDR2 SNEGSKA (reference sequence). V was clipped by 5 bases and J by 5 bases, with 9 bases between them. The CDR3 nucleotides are TGCAGTGCTGGCAAAAAGGAGACCCAGTACTTC. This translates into CSAGKKETQYF.